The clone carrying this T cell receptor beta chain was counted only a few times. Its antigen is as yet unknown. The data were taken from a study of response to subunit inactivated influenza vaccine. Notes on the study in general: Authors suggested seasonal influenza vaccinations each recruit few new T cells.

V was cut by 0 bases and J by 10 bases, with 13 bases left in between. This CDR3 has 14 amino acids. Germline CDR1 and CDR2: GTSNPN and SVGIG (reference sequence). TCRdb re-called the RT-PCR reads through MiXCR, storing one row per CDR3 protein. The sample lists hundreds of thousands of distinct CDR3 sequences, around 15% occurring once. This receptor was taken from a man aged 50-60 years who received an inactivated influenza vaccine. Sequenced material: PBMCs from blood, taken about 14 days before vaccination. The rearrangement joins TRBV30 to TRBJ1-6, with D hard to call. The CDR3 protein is CAWSVGSIDSPLHF. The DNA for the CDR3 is TGTGCCTGGAGTGTTGGCTCGATAGACTCACCCCTCCACTTT.